This record covers a single TCR beta chain. This sample stems from a study of shared clonotypes between healthy human individuals. Data came from immunoSEQ multiplex PCR; TCRdb stores just in-frame clones and leaves some out. The sample contains over 2 million clones, approximately 90% of which appear only once. V dropped 8 bases and J dropped 2; count of bases not matched to a gene: 17. The CDR3 runs to 17 residues. CDR1 and CDR2 from the germline V gene are SGDLS and YYNGEE. V is TRBV9 and J is TRBJ2-5, with TRBD2 matching over 8 bases. Input material: naive CD4+ T cells from PBMCs. The subset here: CD45RA+ positively selected. The origin of this receptor is a man between 18 and 29 years old in good health. Some clones in this sample may be carry-over from other donors' samples. The CDR3 reads CASSRRASGYLQETQYF. Written as DNA, the CDR3 is TGTGCCAGTTCACGTCGGGCTAGCGGGTACCTTCAAGAGACCCAGTACTTC. The complete variable domain, with remaining parts taken from reference TRBV9 and TRBJ2-5, reads DSGVTQTPKHLITATGQRVTLRCSPRSGDLSVYWYQQSLDQGLQFLIQYYNGEERAKGNILERFSAQQFPDLHSELNLSSLELGDSALYFCASSRRASGYLQETQYFGPGTRLLVL.